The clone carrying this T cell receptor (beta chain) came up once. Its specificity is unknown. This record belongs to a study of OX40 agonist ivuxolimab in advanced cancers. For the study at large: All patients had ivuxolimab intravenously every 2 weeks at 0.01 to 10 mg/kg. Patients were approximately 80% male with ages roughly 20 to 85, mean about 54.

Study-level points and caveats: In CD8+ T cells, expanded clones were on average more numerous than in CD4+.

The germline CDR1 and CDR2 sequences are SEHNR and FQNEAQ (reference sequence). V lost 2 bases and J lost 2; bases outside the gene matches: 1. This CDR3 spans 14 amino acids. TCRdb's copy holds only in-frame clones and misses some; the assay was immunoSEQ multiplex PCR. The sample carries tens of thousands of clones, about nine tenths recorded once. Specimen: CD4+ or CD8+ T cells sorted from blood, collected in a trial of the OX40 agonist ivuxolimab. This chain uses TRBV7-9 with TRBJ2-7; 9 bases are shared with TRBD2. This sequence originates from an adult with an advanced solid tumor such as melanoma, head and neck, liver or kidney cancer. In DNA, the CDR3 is TGTGCCAGCAGCTTAATAGCGGGAGCCTACGAGCAGTACTTC. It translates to CASSLIAGAYEQYF.